A single sample is the source of the 20 T cell receptor beta chains below, sequenced in a study of cytomegalovirus exposure and HLA in healthy donors. Both 60 Vbeta primers and 13 Jbeta primers went into the PCR. This table comes from immunoSEQ multiplex PCR, and its TCRdb copy is limited to in-frame clones, with some not included. The table has roughly 100,000 clones, 75% to 80% seen once. Sequenced material: PBMCs. The receptors come from a male donor in good health and CMV-seropositive.

The chain is built from TRBV4-2 and TRBJ1-2; weak D call: TRBD1 (6 bases). Germline V gives CDR1 LGHNA, CDR2 YNFKEQ. This CDR3 has 17 residues. Trimming removed 1 base at V and 4 bases at J, with 19 bases between. The CDR3 DNA is TGTGCCAGCAGCCAAGGTCAGGGGCGCGGATTGGGCTATGGCTACACCTTC. Encoded protein: CASSQGQGRGLGYGYTF.

This clone has more than one count but fewer than ten. J is TRBJ2-3 and V is TRBV29-1; TRBD2 aligns across 10 bases. J lost 1 base, V lost 7 bases, and 2 bases had no gene match. The germline gives CDR1 SQVTM, CDR2 ANQGSEA. The CDR3 has 13 residues. The CDR3 region is CSEAGGGTDTQYF. In DNA form, the CDR3 reads TGCAGCGAAGCGGGAGGGGGCACAGATACGCAGTATTTT.

The genes are TRBV7-2 and TRBJ1-5; D is possibly TRBD1 (6 bases). The CDR3 length is 15 residues. Looked up from germline, CDR1 is SGHTA and CDR2 is FQGNSA. Trimming pared 5 bases from V and 5 bases from J, leaving 16 bases between. The CDR3 DNA reads as TGTGCCAGCAGCGAGACAGGAGTCAAGGATCAGCCCCAGCATTTT. Amino acids: CASSETGVKDQPQHF.

This clone was found once. V usage is TRBV5-6 and J usage is TRBJ1-4; possible D gene TRBD1, 5 bases. Trimming removed 1 base at V and 15 bases at J, with 13 bases between. The CDR3 runs 12 residues. Germline V CDR1 and CDR2: SGHDT, YYEEEE. CDR3 loop: CASSLKDTKVFF. For the CDR3, the DNA is TGTGCCAGCAGCTTGAAGGACACGAAGGTGTTTTTT.

V is TRBV25-1 and J is TRBJ2-5; perhaps TRBD2 as D (6 bases). Looked up from germline, CDR1 is MGHDK and CDR2 is SYGVNS. The CDR3 covers 15 residues. The ends were cut back, 0 bases at V and 2 bases at J, with 10 bases in the middle. The CDR3 DNA follows: TGTGCCAGCAGTGAATATGCGGGGCGGCAAGAGACCCAGTACTTC. Residues: CASSEYAGRQETQYF. The full variable domain, with the rest looked up from reference TRBV25-1 and TRBJ2-5, is EADIYQTPRYLVIGTGKKITLECSQTMGHDKMYWYQQDPGMELHLIHYSYGVNSTEKGDLSSESTVSRIRTEHFPLTLESARPSHTSQYLCASSEYAGRQETQYFGPGTRLLVL.

The genes are TRBV5-1 and TRBJ2-2; D may be TRBD2 (5 bases). The ends were cut back, 0 bases at V and 11 bases at J, with 11 bases in the middle. In germline, CDR1 is SGHRS, CDR2 YFSETQ. The CDR3 has 13 amino acids. CDR3 region: CASSLASGSELFF. CDR3 coding DNA: TGCGCCAGCAGCTTGGCCTCGGGGTCAGAGCTGTTTTTT.

The rearrangement uses TRBV30 and TRBJ1-3; D is unclear. With 3 bases removed from V and 0 bases from J, the gap between germline ends came to 3 bases. The CDR3 loop spans 12 amino acids. Germline V gives CDR1 GTSNPN, CDR2 SVGIG (reference sequence). This chain's CDR3 is CAWSYSGNTIYF. The CDR3 DNA is TGTGCCTGGAGCTACTCTGGAAACACCATATATTTT.

The chain combines TRBV6-1 with TRBJ2-1; TRBD2 agrees at 10 bases. V dropped 5 bases and J dropped 9; count of bases not matched to a gene: 7. This CDR3 comprises 14 residues. Germline V gene data show CDR1 as MNHNS and CDR2 as SASEGT. The DNA of the CDR3 is TGTGCCAGCAGTTATAGCGGGAGGAACACTGAGCAGTTCTTC. This encodes CASSYSGRNTEQFF.

The sample holds one count of this clone. The V call is TRBV30, the J call TRBJ2-2; weak D call: TRBD2 (6 bases). The CDR3 covers 13 residues. The ends were cut back, 8 bases at V and 7 bases at J, with 17 bases in the middle. Germline assignment: CDR1 GTSNPN and CDR2 SVGIG (reference sequence). CDR3: CAHQGQGGGELFF. CDR3 nucleotide sequence: TGTGCCCACCAAGGGCAGGGAGGCGGGGAGCTGTTTTTT.

The chain joins TRBV7-3 to TRBJ2-3, with D maybe TRBD2 (5 bases). The V end was cut by 6 bases, the J end by 4 bases, with 14 bases between. This CDR3 contains 14 residues. In germline, CDR1 is SGHTA, CDR2 FQGTGA. CDR3 in DNA: TGTGCCAGCAGTATTGGGAGCGGCTCAGATACGCAGTATTTT. The encoded protein is CASSIGSGSDTQYF. Drawing the rest from reference TRBV7-3 and TRBJ2-3, the complete variable domain is GAGVSQTPSNKVTEKGKYVELRCDPISGHTALYWYRQSLGQGPEFLIYFQGTGAADDSGLPNDRFFAVRPEGSVSTLKIQRTERGDSAVYLCASSIGSGSDTQYFGPGTRLTVL.

The J gene is TRBJ1-2, the V gene TRBV7-2; D remains ambiguous. CDR1 SGHTA and CDR2 FQGNSA come from the germline V gene. V lost 4 bases and J lost 8, with 23 bases in between. The CDR3 extends over 16 amino acids. The CDR3 DNA follows: TGTGCCAGCAGCTCCCGCCCGTCCCCAGGTCACGGAGGCTACACCTTC. As protein: CASSSRPSPGHGGYTF.

This chain uses TRBV11-2 with TRBJ1-6; 8 bases map to TRBD1. The germline V gene has CDR1 SGHAT and CDR2 FQNNGV. The CDR3 spans 15 residues. With V trimmed by 4 bases and J by 9 bases, 8 bases remained unmatched. CDR3 region: CASSSQGAGVSPLHF. As DNA, the CDR3 is TGTGCCAGCAGCTCGCAGGGGGCAGGGGTTTCACCCCTCCACTTT. The full variable domain, in which reference TRBV11-2 and TRBJ1-6 provide the parts outside the CDR3, is EAGVAQSPRYKIIEKRQSVAFWCNPISGHATLYWYQQILGQGPKLLIQFQNNGVVDDSQLPKDRFSAERLKGVDSTLKIQPAKLEDSAVYLCASSSQGAGVSPLHFGNGTRLTVT.

The chain joins TRBV5-1 to TRBJ2-5; D may be TRBD2 (6 bases). The CDR3 sequence is 18 residues long. Trimming removed 0 bases from V and 4 bases from J, with 22 bases in between. CDR1 SGHRS and CDR2 YFSETQ come from the germline V gene. The CDR3 DNA sequence: TGCGCCAGCAGCTTGGGGATCGGCGCTCGCGGGGTGGCAGAGACCCAGTACTTC. This sequence encodes CASSLGIGARGVAETQYF. Filled out from reference TRBV5-1 and TRBJ2-5, the complete variable domain reads KAGVTQTPRYLIKTRGQQVTLSCSPISGHRSVSWYQQTPGQGLQFLFEYFSETQRNKGNFPGRFSGRQFSNSRSEMNVSTLELGDSALYLCASSLGIGARGVAETQYFGPGTRLLVL.

The V call is TRBV7-2, the J call TRBJ1-2, with a weak D call TRBD1 (6 bases). This CDR3 comprises 15 residues. CDR1 and CDR2 from the germline V gene are SGHTA and FQGNSA. V lost 5 bases, J lost 0 bases, and 13 bases lay in between. The CDR3 here is CASSPLTGANYGYTF. The CDR3 DNA reads as TGTGCCAGCAGCCCCTTGACAGGTGCTAACTATGGCTACACCTTC.

The chain joins TRBV11-2 to TRBJ1-3; D call uncertain. From germline, CDR1 is SGHAT and CDR2 FQNNGV. Trimming took 0 bases from V and 3 from J, leaving 3 bases between them. This CDR3 is 13 amino acids long. The CDR3 here is CASSLDHGNTIYF. Here the CDR3 DNA reads TGTGCCAGCAGCTTAGATCATGGAAACACCATATATTTT.

Regarding this clone: Relative to the germline gene, one junction end is altered; a read error may explain this. This CDR3 reads CSSSLLNRQKETQYF. The CDR3 nucleotides read TGTTCCAGCAGTCTTCTTAACCGACAGAAAGAGACCCAGTACTTC. The chain employs TRBV7-9 and TRBJ2-5; D might be TRBD1 (5 bases). CDR3 length equals 15 residues. Germline V CDR1 and CDR2: SEHNR, FQNEAQ (reference sequence).

V is TRBV29-1 and J is TRBJ2-1; TRBD2 aligns across 14 bases. Germline V gene sequence: CDR1 SQVTM, CDR2 ANQGSEA. This CDR3 has 16 residues. The J segment lost 1 base and the V segment lost 7 bases, leaving 6 bases of the junction unmatched. The CDR3 here is CSGVGTSGSSYNEQFF. DNA for the CDR3: TGCAGCGGGGTAGGGACTAGCGGGAGTTCCTACAATGAGCAGTTCTTC.

This clone was detected only once. V is TRBV6-5 and J is TRBJ1-1; D perhaps matches TRBD1 (6 bases). CDR3 length equals 11 residues. With 5 bases removed from V and 5 bases from J, the gap between germline ends came to 6 bases. Germline V gives CDR1 MNHEY, CDR2 SVGAGI. The CDR3 DNA reads TGTGCCAGCAGTCAGGGGACTGAAGCTTTCTTT. This codes for CASSQGTEAFF.

V gene TRBV6-5 combines with J gene TRBJ1-4; TRBD1 agrees at 10 bases. V was pared by 6 bases and J by 8 bases, with 3 bases of the junction left unmatched. The CDR3 contains 13 residues. CDR1 and CDR2 (germline): MNHEY, SVGAGI. This chain's CDR3 is CASRRTGGEKLFF. CDR3 in DNA: TGTGCCAGCAGACGGACAGGGGGGGAAAAACTGTTTTTT.

The rearrangement joins TRBV7-9 to TRBJ1-2, with a tentative D call TRBD1 (6 bases). Germline CDR1 reads SEHNR; CDR2 reads FQNEAQ (reference sequence). The CDR3 has 13 amino acids. V was shortened by 1 base and J by 5 bases, with 8 bases between the two germline ends. CDR3 DNA sequence: TGTGCCAGCAGCTTAGTAACAGGGTATGGCTACACCTTC. It yields the protein CASSLVTGYGYTF.